This TCR beta chain comes out of a study of technical replicates of blood from a handful of donors. Clones were sequenced by immunoSEQ multiplex PCR, and TCRdb holds only the in-frame ones, with some missing. In the table there are around 79,000 clones, 75% to 95% of which are singletons. V was clipped by 5 bases and J by 2 bases, with 19 bases between them. There are 16 residues in the CDR3. CDR1 is SGHVS, CDR2 FQNEAQ, per germline. Sequencing used T cells isolated from PBMCs. The chain combines TRBV7-8 with TRBJ2-7; TRBD2 might be the D (6 bases). This receptor was taken from a human donor in good health. Some clones in this sample may be carry-over from other donors' samples. The CDR3 loop reads CASSHIRLGLPYEQYF. The CDR3 nucleotides read TGTGCCAGCAGCCATATCCGGTTGGGACTTCCCTACGAGCAGTACTTC.